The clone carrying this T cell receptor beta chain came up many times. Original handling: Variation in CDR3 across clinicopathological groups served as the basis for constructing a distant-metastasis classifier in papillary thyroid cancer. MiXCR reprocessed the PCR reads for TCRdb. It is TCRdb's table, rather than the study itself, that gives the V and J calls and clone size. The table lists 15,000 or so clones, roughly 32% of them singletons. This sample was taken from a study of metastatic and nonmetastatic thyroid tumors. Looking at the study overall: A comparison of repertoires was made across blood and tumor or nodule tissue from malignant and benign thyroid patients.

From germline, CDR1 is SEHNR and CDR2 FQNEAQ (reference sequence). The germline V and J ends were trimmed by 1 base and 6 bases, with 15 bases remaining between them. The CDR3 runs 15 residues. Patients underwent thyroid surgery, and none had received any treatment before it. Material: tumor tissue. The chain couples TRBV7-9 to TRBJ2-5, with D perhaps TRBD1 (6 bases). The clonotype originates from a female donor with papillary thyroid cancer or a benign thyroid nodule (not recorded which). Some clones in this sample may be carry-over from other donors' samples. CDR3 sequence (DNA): TGTGCCAGCAGCTTAGAAACAGGGACGCTAAAGACCCAGTACTTC. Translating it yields CASSLETGTLKTQYF.